This T cell receptor beta chain was retrieved from a study of response to subunit inactivated influenza vaccine. Study results and caveats: It was the authors' suggestion that each seasonal influenza vaccination recruits few new T cells.

Each CDR3 protein gets one entry after TCRdb re-called the RT-PCR reads with MiXCR. The data contain over 150,000 distinct CDR3 sequences, over 8.5% of them singletons. V dropped 4 bases and J dropped 6 bases, with 10 bases sitting between them. Germline V gene lookup returns CDR1 SGHRS and CDR2 YFSETQ. This CDR3 is built from 13 residues. This clonotype was seen a few times. Its target is unknown. The sequencing here drew on CD8+ T cells sorted from PBMCs, taken less than 25 months after vaccination. The chain joins TRBV5-1 to TRBJ2-2; no definite D call. This TCR derives from a man in his fifties or sixties who received an inactivated influenza vaccine. The CDR3 nucleotides are TGCGCCAGCAGCACATCCCACTCCGGGGAGCTGTTTTTT. Translation: CASSTSHSGELFF. Using reference TRBV5-1 and TRBJ2-2 for the parts outside the CDR3, the full variable domain is KAGVTQTPRYLIKTRGQQVTLSCSPISGHRSVSWYQQTPGQGLQFLFEYFSETQRNKGNFPGRFSGRQFSNSRSEMNVSTLELGDSALYLCASSTSHSGELFFGEGSRLTVL.